This T cell receptor beta chain was sequenced for a study of T cells in localized non-small cell lung cancer. Findings and limits, study-wide: Adjacent uninvolved lung tissue had the highest T cell clonality, exceeding tumor. Sequence data derive from only one tumor region, so heterogeneity remains possible. Appearances in adjacent lung were noted for a median 57 of the top 100 tumor clones.

Germline loops: CDR1 MNHNS, CDR2 SASEGT. The V segment lost 0 bases and the J segment 9 bases; nucleotides outside the gene matches: 7. This CDR3 contains 15 residues. A word on this clone: Antigen unknown.

Here immunoSEQ multiplex PCR was the method, and the copy in TCRdb shows in-frame clones only, minus some. The sample lists 50,000 to 75,000 clones; about 87% were seen once. J is TRBJ1-5 and V is TRBV6-1; 8 nucleotides line up with TRBD1. This clonotype was sampled from a man aged 35-69 years with stage I squamous cell lung carcinoma. Sample: peripheral blood, taken before any cancer treatment. The CDR3 DNA reads as TGTGCCAGCAGTGAAGCGACAGGGGTTTTGTTGCCCCAGCATTTT. Residues: CASSEATGVLLPQHF.